This TCR beta chain is drawn from a study of T cell responses to AZD1222 COVID-19 vaccine. Study-wide context: Investigators merged groups given second doses at roughly 4 or roughly 12 weeks.

Comments on this clone: The antigen is undetermined.

The CDR3 has 16 residues. Germline trimming cut 4 bases from V and 5 bases from J; bases unmatched to any gene: 13. Germline-derived CDR1 and CDR2 are SGHDT and YYEEEE. Study outcomes and limitations: The sample set comprised mostly white British donors with more females, and clonal diversity was possibly underestimated. Unmutated variant regions are reportedly the target of nearly half of TCRs that are spike-specific. Spike-wide coverage was observed for vaccine-associated CD4 TCRs, with dominant responses at 160-218 and 743-854.

Measured with immunoSEQ multiplex PCR; TCRdb has only the in-frame clones, and not every one. The data hold 150,000 to 200,000 clones, with roughly nine tenths observed a single time. Source: peripheral blood, taken on day 0 of AZD1222 vaccination. The genes are TRBV5-6 and TRBJ1-2, with 8 bases identical to TRBD1. The source of this sequence is an adult in good health. The CDR3 DNA reads TGTGCCAGCAGCACGGACAGGGCTGGGATAGCATATGGCTACACCTTC. Amino acid sequence: CASSTDRAGIAYGYTF.